Listed below are T cell receptor beta chains from one sample, sequenced in a study of a mutant IDH1 vaccine in newly diagnosed glioma. The repertoire was sequenced with immunoSEQ multiplex PCR; TCRdb's copy has only in-frame clones and lacks some. The sample lists around 64,000 clones, about 86% occurring once. The source was peripheral blood mononuclear cells (PBMCs), collected from a glioma patient treated with radiotherapy, temozolomide or both. All receptors come from a woman in her late teens or twenties with glioma. Some clones in this sample may be carry-over from other donors' samples. CDR3s include the opening cysteine and the closing phenylalanine or tryptophan. A D gene is named only where the DNA matches it firmly. Part of the rows lack a size; the others show once, few, many or a class for expanded clones.

v_call	j_call	d_call	clone_size	cdr3_length	cdr3_nt	cdr3_aa
TRBV30	TRBJ1-4	NA	NA	13	TGTGCCTGGAGTGTAAGGGCGGGTGAAAAACTGTTTTTT	CAWSVRAGEKLFF
TRBV6-5	TRBJ1-1	NA	NA	14	TGTGCCAGCAGGTTCCGGGGAGAGAACACTGAAGCTTTCTTT	CASRFRGENTEAFF
TRBV5-1	TRBJ2-6	TRBD2	NA	15	TGCGCCAGCACCCCCTCGGGAGGAGGGGCCAACGTCCTGACTTTC	CASTPSGGGANVLTF
TRBV7-9	TRBJ1-2	TRBD1	NA	15	TGTGCCAGCAGTCCGCGGACAGGGCTTATGGATGGCTACACCTTC	CASSPRTGLMDGYTF
TRBV30	TRBJ2-4	TRBD2	once	15	TGTGCCTGGAGTCCTCCAGCGGGAGGGATAAACATTCAGTACTTC	CAWSPPAGGINIQYF
TRBV19	TRBJ2-3	NA	few	17	TGTGCCAGTAGTATTATTCTCCAGGGAGTATGCACAGATACGCAGTATTTT	CASSIILQGVCTDTQYF
TRBV27	TRBJ2-2	NA	NA	14	TGTGCCAGCAGCCCGGGGTTAAACACCGGGGAGCTGTTTTTT	CASSPGLNTGELFF
TRBV10-2	TRBJ1-5	NA	NA	12	TGCGCCAGCAGTGCTGACAATCAGCCCCAGCATTTT	CASSADNQPQHF
TRBV10-3	TRBJ2-2	TRBD2	NA	16	TGTGCCATCAGTGACCCGCGGGAGGGCGGAACCGGGGAGCTGTTTTTT	CAISDPREGGTGELFF
TRBV7-2	TRBJ2-1	NA	NA	13	TGTGCCAGCAGCTTATCGACGACAACCGGAATGTTCTTC	CASSLSTTTGMFF
TRBV5-1	TRBJ2-5	NA	NA	12	TGCGCCAGCAGCTTGGATTTTGGGGCCAGGTACTTC	CASSLDFGARYF
TRBV6-1	TRBJ2-7	NA	NA	13	TGTGCCAGCAGTGATGGCTCTTGGTACGAGCAGTACTTC	CASSDGSWYEQYF
TRBV10-3	TRBJ2-7	NA	NA	13	TGTGCCACCCACGGGGACTCCTCCGACGAGCAGTACTTC	CATHGDSSDEQYF
TRBV30	TRBJ1-5	NA	NA	14	TGTGCCTGGAGTGGGACATATAGCAATCAGCCCCAGCATTTT	CAWSGTYSNQPQHF
TRBV5-3	TRBJ1-5	TRBD1	NA	14	TGTGCCAGAAGCGGGGACAGGGATAATCAGCCCCAGCATTTT	CARSGDRDNQPQHF
TRBV10-3	TRBJ2-3	TRBD2	few	15	TGTGCCATCGGGCTTAGCGGGGGGTTTAGAGATACGCAGTATTTT	CAIGLSGGFRDTQYF
TRBV6-6	TRBJ2-5	NA	NA	12	TGTGCCAGCAGTTACTCGAGTGAGACCCAGTACTTC	CASSYSSETQYF
TRBV27	TRBJ2-7	NA	NA	14	TGTGCCAGCAGCACGGGACTGCTCCTCTACGAGCAGTACTTC	CASSTGLLLYEQYF
TRBV19	TRBJ2-5	TRBD1	NA	13	TGTGCCAGTAATCAGGGACAGGGAGAGACCCAGTACTTC	CASNQGQGETQYF
TRBV2	TRBJ2-1	TRBD2	NA	16	TGTGCCAGCAGTGAAAGACTAGCGGGAGAGTACAATGAGCAGTTCTTC	CASSERLAGEYNEQFF
TRBV19	TRBJ2-1	TRBD1	NA	16	TGTGCCAGTACCGCACCGGGACAGGGCTTCTACAATGAGCAGTTCTTC	CASTAPGQGFYNEQFF
TRBV5-4	TRBJ1-5	NA	NA	15	TGTGCCAGCAGCCCTGAGTCCTATAGCAATCAGCCCCAGCATTTT	CASSPESYSNQPQHF
TRBV2	TRBJ1-1	NA	NA	17	TGTGCCAGCAGTGAATTAGGACCGCGCCGAATGAACACTGAAGCTTTCTTT	CASSELGPRRMNTEAFF
TRBV2	TRBJ2-4	NA	NA	14	TGTGCCATCTTACAGGATCTAGCCAAAAACATTCAGTACTTC	CAILQDLAKNIQYF
TRBV29-1	TRBJ2-1	NA	NA	12	TGCAGCGTTGAAGCCCGGGGCAATGAGCAGTTCTTC	CSVEARGNEQFF
TRBV7-9	TRBJ1-5	NA	NA	11	TGTGCCAGCAGCCTCGGGGGGCCCCAGCATTTT	CASSLGGPQHF
TRBV19	TRBJ2-7	NA	NA	13	TGTGCCAGTAGTCAAGCACTTTCCTACGAGCAGTACTTC	CASSQALSYEQYF
TRBV9	TRBJ2-6	NA	NA	16	TGTGCCAGCAGCCCCCCCGGGGGAACTGGGGCCAACGTCCTGACTTTC	CASSPPGGTGANVLTF
TRBV6-5	TRBJ1-2	NA	NA	14	TGTGCCAGCAGTTTTCTCGCCCGTAACTATGGCTACACCTTC	CASSFLARNYGYTF
TRBV4-1	TRBJ2-7	NA	NA	15	TGCGCCAGCAGCCAAGAGGCCTCCTCCTCCTACGAGCAGTACTTC	CASSQEASSSYEQYF
TRBV11-3	TRBJ2-1	TRBD2	NA	15	TGTGCCAGCAGCAGGGGGGGACTAGCGGACAATGAGCAGTTCTTC	CASSRGGLADNEQFF
TRBV27	TRBJ1-5	TRBD1	NA	14	TGTGCCAGCAGAACAGGGGGCGTAGGTCAGCCCCAGCATTTT	CASRTGGVGQPQHF
TRBV2	TRBJ1-2	NA	NA	15	TGTGCCAGCCAGGGCCGCTTTTCAAATAACTATGGCTACACCTTC	CASQGRFSNNYGYTF
TRBV5-4	TRBJ1-2	NA	NA	14	TGTGCCAGCAGCACACACAGGGTATCCTATGGCTACACCTTC	CASSTHRVSYGYTF
TRBV5-4	TRBJ1-4	TRBD1	NA	12	TGTGCCAGCAGCGGGACAGATGAAAAACTGTTTTTT	CASSGTDEKLFF
TRBV6-6	TRBJ1-5	TRBD1	once	15	TGTGCCAGCAGTTACAAGACAGGGCACGGGCAGCCCCAGCATTTT	CASSYKTGHGQPQHF
TRBV29-1	TRBJ1-5	NA	few	13	TGCAGCGTCGCGCTTGGGTCCAATCAGCCCCAGCATTTT	CSVALGSNQPQHF
TRBV4-3	TRBJ2-3	NA	NA	17	TGCGCCAGCAGCCAAGGAGGTCGGGTAGGGGGCACAGATACGCAGTATTTT	CASSQGGRVGGTDTQYF
TRBV5-1	TRBJ2-7	TRBD1	once	17	TGCGCCAGCAGCTTGGTCCCCAGTAGGACAGGTTCCTACGAGCAGTACTTC	CASSLVPSRTGSYEQYF
TRBV5-6	TRBJ1-1	NA	few	13	TGTGCCAGCAGCTTCGACAGGAACACTGAAGCTTTCTTT	CASSFDRNTEAFF
TRBV6-5	TRBJ1-2	TRBD1	NA	15	TGTGCCAGCAGTTACTCGGGGACAGGGGAGGATGGCTACACCTTC	CASSYSGTGEDGYTF
TRBV5-6	TRBJ2-3	TRBD2	NA	15	TGTGCCAGCAGCTCGACTAGCGGGGGACAAGATACGCAGTATTTT	CASSSTSGGQDTQYF
TRBV7-9	TRBJ1-1	NA	NA	15	TGTGCCAGCAGCTTTTTGCAGGGGAGAAACACTGAAGCTTTCTTT	CASSFLQGRNTEAFF
TRBV6-6	TRBJ2-7	TRBD1	NA	16	TGTGCCAGCAGTTACTCGATCGGACAGGGAGCCTACGAGCAGTACTTC	CASSYSIGQGAYEQYF
TRBV4-2	TRBJ2-7	TRBD1	NA	16	TGTGCCAGCAGCCAAGCCTCAGGACAGGGGGCCTACGAGCAGTACTTC	CASSQASGQGAYEQYF
TRBV7-2	TRBJ1-5	NA	NA	13	TGTGCCAGCAGACCCGACACCCATCAGCCCCAGCATTTT	CASRPDTHQPQHF
TRBV9	TRBJ1-1	NA	NA	15	TGTGCCAGCAGCGTAGCTAGCGTCAGGGAAACTGAAGCTTTCTTT	CASSVASVRETEAFF
TRBV6-1	TRBJ1-2	TRBD1	NA	14	TGTGCCAGCAGCGCCTCGGGACAGCGATATGGCTACACCTTC	CASSASGQRYGYTF
TRBV7-9	TRBJ1-1	NA	NA	17	TGTGCCAGCAGCTTAGGTACGAGAAAGGGGGTGAACACTGAAGCTTTCTTT	CASSLGTRKGVNTEAFF
TRBV18	TRBJ2-5	NA	NA	15	TGTGCCAGCTCACCGGTGGACAGTCGACAAGAGACCCAGTACTTC	CASSPVDSRQETQYF
TRBV30	TRBJ1-2	NA	NA	13	TGTGCCTGGAGGTTAGGGGCTAACTATGGCTACACCTTC	CAWRLGANYGYTF
TRBV6-6	TRBJ1-5	NA	NA	12	TGTGCCAGCAGTTTCGATAATCAGCCCCAGCATTTT	CASSFDNQPQHF
TRBV6-1	TRBJ2-7	NA	NA	10	TGTGCCAGCAGTGACCACGAGCAGTACTTC	CASSDHEQYF
TRBV19	TRBJ2-3	TRBD2	NA	16	TGTGCCAGTAGGGGACGTCAAGCGGGAGCCACAGATACGCAGTATTTT	CASRGRQAGATDTQYF
TRBV11-2	TRBJ1-2	NA	NA	15	TGTGCCAGCAGCTTAGATCAATCAGCGACCTATGGCTACACCTTC	CASSLDQSATYGYTF
TRBV29-1	TRBJ2-3	NA	NA	12	TGCAGCGTTGAACACGGCACAGATACGCAGTATTTT	CSVEHGTDTQYF